The 12 T cell receptor beta chains listed next were all sequenced from one sample in a study of memory CD4+ T cells and cytomegalovirus serostatus. Generated by immunoSEQ multiplex PCR, the TCRdb table keeps only in-frame clones and is missing some. The data contain 50,000 to 75,000 clones, 80% to 85% of them singletons. Single viable CD3+CD4+CD8-CD45RO+ cells were sorted as the memory CD4+ T cells. Sample: memory CD4+ T cells from blood. The receptors were gathered from an adult in good health and CMV-seronegative.

The rearrangement uses TRBV19 and TRBJ2-3; 11 positions agree with TRBD2. This CDR3 spans 14 amino acids. Germline lookup yields CDR1 LNHDA and CDR2 SQIVND (reference sequence). The ends lost 6 bases at V and 1 base at J; junction bases unmatched: 0. CDR3 amino acids: CASRTSGGTDTQYF. CDR3 nucleotide sequence: TGTGCCAGTAGGACTAGCGGGGGCACAGATACGCAGTATTTT.

This chain links TRBV11-2 with TRBJ1-1, with D uncertain. V lost 5 bases, J lost 4 bases, and 14 bases lay in between. The CDR3 is made up of 14 amino acids. CDR1 is SGHAT, CDR2 FQNNGV, per germline. In nucleotides, the CDR3 is TGTGCCAGCAGCCGGCCACTCCTCGGCACTGAAGCTTTCTTT. Translated, it gives CASSRPLLGTEAFF.

The chain uses TRBV7-8 and TRBJ2-7; 7 nucleotides agree with TRBD1. Per germline, CDR1 SGHVS and CDR2 FQNEAQ. Germline trimming cut 3 bases from V and 5 bases from J; bases unmatched to any gene: 4. The CDR3 contains 13 residues. The CDR3 region is CASSLDRRDEQYF. The CDR3 region has the DNA TGTGCCAGCAGCTTGGACAGGCGCGACGAGCAGTACTTC.

The CDR3 reads CASSAWTSGIYEQYF. The CDR3 bases are TGTGCCAGCAGCGCCTGGACTAGCGGGATCTACGAGCAGTACTTC. The genes are TRBV7-9 and TRBJ2-7; TRBD2 agrees at 12 bases. Germline CDR1 SEHNR, CDR2 FQNEAQ (reference sequence). With V trimmed by 5 bases and J by 3 bases, 5 bases remained unmatched. The CDR3 length is 15 residues.

CDR3 sequence (DNA): TGTGCCAGCAGCTTAGGGTTACCTAGGGACAGGGGCGATGAGCAGTTCTTC. Its protein is CASSLGLPRDRGDEQFF. J is TRBJ2-1 and V is TRBV11-2, with TRBD1 matching over 10 bases. Germline V gives CDR1 SGHAT, CDR2 FQNNGV. This CDR3 comprises 17 residues. V lost 1 base, J lost 8 bases, and 11 bases stayed unmatched.

The chain carries TRBV4-2 and TRBJ2-7; no reliable D call. The germline V gene encodes CDR1 LGHNA and CDR2 YNFKEQ. The ends were cut back, 3 bases at V and 5 bases at J, with 8 bases in the middle. The length of the CDR3 is 12 residues. The CDR3 bases are TGTGCCAGCAGCCAGGACCTGGACGAGCAGTACTTC. It encodes CASSQDLDEQYF.

The chain is built from TRBV28 and TRBJ2-7; D unresolved. The CDR3 extends over 15 amino acids. Germline V CDR1 and CDR2: MDHEN, SYDVKM. Trimming took off 5 bases at V and 2 bases at J, with 16 bases between the two ends. The CDR3 region has the DNA TGTGCCAGCAGTCTCCACCAACCCGTAACCTACGAGCAGTACTTC. Amino acid sequence: CASSLHQPVTYEQYF.

This rearrangement joins TRBV7-9 to TRBJ1-4; a possible D gene is TRBD1 (6 bases). The V gene lost 5 bases and the J gene lost 4 bases, with 14 bases spanning the gap. From germline, CDR1 is SEHNR and CDR2 FQNEAQ (reference sequence). The CDR3 runs to 15 residues. For the CDR3, the DNA is TGTGCCAGCAGCCCCAAGGGGGGGGGTAATGAAAAACTGTTTTTT. Protein: CASSPKGGGNEKLFF. The full variable domain, completed using reference TRBV7-9 and TRBJ1-4, is DTGVSQNPRHKITKRGQNVTFRCDPISEHNRLYWYRQTLGQGPEFLTYFQNEAQLEKSRLLSDRFSAERPKGSFSTLEIQRTEQGDSAMYLCASSPKGGGNEKLFFGSGTQLSVL.

This clone was seen once. The V call is TRBV7-3, the J call TRBJ1-1; perhaps TRBD1 as D (5 bases). The CDR3 length is 15 residues. Trimming took off 6 bases at V and 4 bases at J, with 18 bases between the two ends. Germline CDR1 reads SGHTA; CDR2 reads FQGTGA. CDR3 in DNA: TGTGCCAGCAGTCTATTAGGGGATAGCAGCACTGAAGCTTTCTTT. Residues: CASSLLGDSSTEAFF.

The V gene is TRBV2, the J gene TRBJ2-7; 8 bases are shared with TRBD1. The V and J ends lost 3 bases and 2 bases, in that order; junction bases with no gene match: 3. There are 14 residues in the CDR3. Germline CDR1 SNHLY, CDR2 FYNNEI. The CDR3 protein is CASSEDREAYEQYF. The CDR3 DNA follows: TGTGCCAGCAGTGAGGACAGGGAAGCCTACGAGCAGTACTTC.

The chain has TRBV2 and TRBJ1-5, with D maybe TRBD1 (6 bases). V shed 6 bases and J shed 6 bases, with 12 bases lying between them. There are 13 residues in the CDR3. The germline V gene has CDR1 SNHLY and CDR2 FYNNEI. For the CDR3, the DNA is TGTGCCAGCAGCAAGGGCAGGGGTCAGCCCCAGCATTTT. Translating it yields CASSKGRGQPQHF.

The chain has TRBV11-2 and TRBJ2-7; perhaps TRBD2 as D (5 bases). Germline V CDR1 and CDR2: SGHAT, FQNNGV. V lost 5 bases to trimming and J lost 0 bases, with 14 bases between them. CDR3 size: 15 residues. The CDR3 spells CASSKDSYSSYEQYF. The CDR3 coding sequence is TGTGCCAGCAGCAAGGACTCCTATAGCTCCTACGAGCAGTACTTC.